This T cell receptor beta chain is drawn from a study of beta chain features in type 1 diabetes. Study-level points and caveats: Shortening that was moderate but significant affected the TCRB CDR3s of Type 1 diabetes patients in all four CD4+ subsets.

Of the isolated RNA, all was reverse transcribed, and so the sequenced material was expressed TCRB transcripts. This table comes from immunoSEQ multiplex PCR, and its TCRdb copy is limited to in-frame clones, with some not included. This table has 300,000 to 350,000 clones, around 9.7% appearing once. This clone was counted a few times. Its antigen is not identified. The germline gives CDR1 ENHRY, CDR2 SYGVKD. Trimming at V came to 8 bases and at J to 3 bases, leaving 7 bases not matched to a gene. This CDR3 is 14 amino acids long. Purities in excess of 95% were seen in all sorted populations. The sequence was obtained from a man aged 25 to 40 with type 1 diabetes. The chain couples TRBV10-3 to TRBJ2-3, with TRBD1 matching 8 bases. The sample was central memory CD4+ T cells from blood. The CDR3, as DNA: TGTGCCATCGCGACAGGGGTGGCTACAGATACGCAGTATTTT. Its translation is CAIATGVATDTQYF.